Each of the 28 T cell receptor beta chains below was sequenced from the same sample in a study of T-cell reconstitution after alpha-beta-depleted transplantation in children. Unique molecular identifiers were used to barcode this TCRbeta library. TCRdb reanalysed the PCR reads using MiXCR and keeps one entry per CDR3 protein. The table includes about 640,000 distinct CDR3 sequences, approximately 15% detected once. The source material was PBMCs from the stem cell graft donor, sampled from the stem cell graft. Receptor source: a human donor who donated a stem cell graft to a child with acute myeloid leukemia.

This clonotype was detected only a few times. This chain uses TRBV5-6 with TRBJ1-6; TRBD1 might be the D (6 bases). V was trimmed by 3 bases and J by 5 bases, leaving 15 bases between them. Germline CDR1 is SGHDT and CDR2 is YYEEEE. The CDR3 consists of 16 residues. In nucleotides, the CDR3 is TGTGCCAGCAGCTCAAGAGCGTACAGGGATAATTCACCCCTCCACTTT. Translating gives CASSSRAYRDNSPLHF.

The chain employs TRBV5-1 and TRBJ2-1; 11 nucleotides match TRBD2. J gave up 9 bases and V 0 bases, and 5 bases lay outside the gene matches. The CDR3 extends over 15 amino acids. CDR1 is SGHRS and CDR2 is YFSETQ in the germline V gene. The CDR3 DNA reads TGCGCCAGCAGCTTGGTACTAGCGGGGGATGGTGAGCAGTTCTTC. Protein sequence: CASSLVLAGDGEQFF.

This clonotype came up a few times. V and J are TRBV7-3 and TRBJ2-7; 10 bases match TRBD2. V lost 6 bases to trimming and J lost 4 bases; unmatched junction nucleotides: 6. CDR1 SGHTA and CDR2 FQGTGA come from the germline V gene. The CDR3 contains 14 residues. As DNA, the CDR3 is TGTGCCAGCAGTAAAGCGGGGGGGCCTTACGAGCAGTACTTC. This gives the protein CASSKAGGPYEQYF.

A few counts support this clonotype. The CDR3 reads CASSLAWRGGLAYEQYF. The DNA of the CDR3 is TGTGCCAGCAGTTTAGCGTGGAGGGGGGGTCTTGCCTACGAGCAGTACTTC. J is TRBJ2-7 and V is TRBV12-3 or TRBV12-4; TRBD2 is a possible D gene (7 bases). Trimming took 0 bases from V and 2 from J, leaving 17 bases between them. The CDR3 sequence is 17 residues long.

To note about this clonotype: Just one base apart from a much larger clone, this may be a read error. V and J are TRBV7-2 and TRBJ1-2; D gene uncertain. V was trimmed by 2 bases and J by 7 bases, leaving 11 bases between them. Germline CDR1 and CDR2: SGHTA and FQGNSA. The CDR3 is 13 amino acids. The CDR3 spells CASSLNRQLGYTF. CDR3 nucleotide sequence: TGTGCCAGCAGCTTAAACCGCCAGCTTGGCTACACCTTC.

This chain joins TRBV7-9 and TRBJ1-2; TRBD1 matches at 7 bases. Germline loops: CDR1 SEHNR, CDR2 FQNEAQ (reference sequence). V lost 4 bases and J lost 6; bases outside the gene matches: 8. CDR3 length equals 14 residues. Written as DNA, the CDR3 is TGTGCCAGCAGCTACGTCGACAGGGTCCATGGCTACACCTTC. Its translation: CASSYVDRVHGYTF.

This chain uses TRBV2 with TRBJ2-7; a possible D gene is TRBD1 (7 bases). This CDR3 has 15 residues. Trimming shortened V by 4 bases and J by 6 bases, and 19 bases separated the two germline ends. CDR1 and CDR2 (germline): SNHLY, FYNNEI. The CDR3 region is CASSVGGGAFGEQYF. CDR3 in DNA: TGTGCCAGCAGTGTTGGAGGGGGCGCTTTTGGCGAGCAGTACTTC.

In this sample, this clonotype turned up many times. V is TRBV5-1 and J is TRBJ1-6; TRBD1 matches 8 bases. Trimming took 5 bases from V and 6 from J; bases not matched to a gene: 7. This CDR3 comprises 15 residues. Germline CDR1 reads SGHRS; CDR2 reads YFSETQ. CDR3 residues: CASRTGTGSNSPLHF. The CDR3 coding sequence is TGCGCCAGCAGGACCGGGACAGGCTCTAATTCACCCCTCCACTTT.

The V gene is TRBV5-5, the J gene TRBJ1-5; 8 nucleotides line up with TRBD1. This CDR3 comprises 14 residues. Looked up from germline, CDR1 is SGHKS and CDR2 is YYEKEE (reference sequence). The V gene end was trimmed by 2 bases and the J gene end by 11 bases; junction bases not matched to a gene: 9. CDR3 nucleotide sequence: TGTGCCAGCAGCTTACAGGGGGTCGGAGGAGCCCAGCATTTT. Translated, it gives CASSLQGVGGAQHF. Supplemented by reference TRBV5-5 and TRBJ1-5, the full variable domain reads DAGVTQSPTHLIKTRGQQVTLRCSPISGHKSVSWYQQVLGQGPQFIFQYYEKEERGRGNFPDRFSARQFPNYSSELNVNALLLGDSALYLCASSLQGVGGAQHFGDGTRLSIL.

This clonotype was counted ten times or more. The CDR3 is CSARDRVGVEETQYF. The CDR3 bases are TGCAGTGCTAGGGACAGGGTGGGCGTTGAAGAGACCCAGTACTTC. This sequence joins TRBV20-1 and TRBJ2-5; 8 bases line up with TRBD1. The length of the CDR3 is 15 residues. V lost 3 bases to trimming and J lost 3 bases; unmatched junction nucleotides: 9. Looked up from germline, CDR1 is DFQATT and CDR2 is SNEGSKA (reference sequence).

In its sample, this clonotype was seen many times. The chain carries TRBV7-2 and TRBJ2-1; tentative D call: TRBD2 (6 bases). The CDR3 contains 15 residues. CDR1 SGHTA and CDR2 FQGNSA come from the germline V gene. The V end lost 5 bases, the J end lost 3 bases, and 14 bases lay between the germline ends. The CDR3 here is CASSPRRANYNEQFF. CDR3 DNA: TGTGCCAGCAGCCCAAGGAGGGCAAACTACAATGAGCAGTTCTTC.

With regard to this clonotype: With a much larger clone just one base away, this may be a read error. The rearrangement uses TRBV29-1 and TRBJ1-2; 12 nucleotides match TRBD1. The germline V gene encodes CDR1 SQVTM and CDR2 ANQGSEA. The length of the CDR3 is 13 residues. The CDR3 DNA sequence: TGCAGCGTTGCGGGACAGGGGGCTGTTGGCTACGCCTTC. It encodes CSVAGQGAVGYAF.

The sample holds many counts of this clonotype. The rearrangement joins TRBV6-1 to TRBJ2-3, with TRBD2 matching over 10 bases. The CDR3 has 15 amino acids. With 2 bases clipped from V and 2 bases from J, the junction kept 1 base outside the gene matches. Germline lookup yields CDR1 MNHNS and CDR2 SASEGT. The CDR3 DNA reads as TGTGCCAGCAGTGAACTAGCGGGGGCCACAGATACGCAGTATTTT. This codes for CASSELAGATDTQYF.

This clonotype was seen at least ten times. Here the CDR3 DNA reads TGTGCCAGCAGTGAAGGGGTCGTGGTACCCCTCCACTTT. Translation gives CASSEGVVVPLHF. The chain is built from TRBV6-1 and TRBJ1-6, with D unresolved. Germline assignment: CDR1 MNHNS and CDR2 SASEGT. This CDR3 region has 13 residues. Trimming stripped 1 base from V and 12 bases from J, with 10 bases between.

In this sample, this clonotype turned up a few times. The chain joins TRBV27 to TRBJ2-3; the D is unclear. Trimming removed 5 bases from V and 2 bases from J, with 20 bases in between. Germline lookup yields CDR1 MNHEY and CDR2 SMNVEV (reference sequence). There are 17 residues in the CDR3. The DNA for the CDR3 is TGTGCCAGCAGTAGAGGAGCTATGGCGTCTTCCACAGATACGCAGTATTTT. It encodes CASSRGAMASSTDTQYF.

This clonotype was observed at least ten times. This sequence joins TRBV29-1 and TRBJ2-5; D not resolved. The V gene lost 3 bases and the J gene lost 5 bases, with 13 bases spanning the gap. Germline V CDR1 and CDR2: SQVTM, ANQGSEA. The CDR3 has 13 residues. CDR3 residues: CSVDMQVDETQYF. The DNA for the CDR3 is TGCAGCGTTGACATGCAGGTGGATGAGACCCAGTACTTC.

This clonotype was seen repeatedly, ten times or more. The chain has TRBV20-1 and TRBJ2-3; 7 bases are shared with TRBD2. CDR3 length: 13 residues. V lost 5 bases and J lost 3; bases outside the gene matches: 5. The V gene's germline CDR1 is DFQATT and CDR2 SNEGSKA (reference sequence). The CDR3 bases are TGCAGTGCTTGGCGGGGGAAAACAGATACGCAGTATTTT. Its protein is CSAWRGKTDTQYF.

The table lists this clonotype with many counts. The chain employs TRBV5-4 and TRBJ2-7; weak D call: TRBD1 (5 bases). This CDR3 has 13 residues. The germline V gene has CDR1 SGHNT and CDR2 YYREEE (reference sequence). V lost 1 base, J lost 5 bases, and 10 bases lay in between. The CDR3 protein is CASSLPGFDEQYF. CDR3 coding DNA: TGTGCCAGCAGCTTGCCAGGGTTCGACGAGCAGTACTTC.

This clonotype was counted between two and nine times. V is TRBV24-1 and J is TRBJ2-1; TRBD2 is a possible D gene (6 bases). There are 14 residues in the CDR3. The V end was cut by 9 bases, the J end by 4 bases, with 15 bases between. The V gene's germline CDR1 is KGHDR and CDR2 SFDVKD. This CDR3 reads CATGWGDFYNEQFF. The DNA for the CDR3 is TGTGCCACCGGTTGGGGGGACTTTTACAATGAGCAGTTCTTC.

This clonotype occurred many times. Here the CDR3 DNA reads TGTGCCAGCACCTCTATTGGGAGCTCCTACGAGCAGTACTTC. Translation: CASTSIGSSYEQYF. The V and J genes are TRBV5-6 and TRBJ2-7, with D perhaps TRBD2 (5 bases). Germline-derived CDR1 and CDR2 are SGHDT and YYEEEE. CDR3 length: 14 residues. Trimming pared 6 bases from V and 0 bases from J, leaving 13 bases between. The full variable domain, with the rest looked up from reference TRBV5-6 and TRBJ2-7, is DAGVTQSPTHLIKTRGQQVTLRCSPKSGHDTVSWYQQALGQGPQFIFQYYEEEERQRGNFPDRFSGHQFPNYSSELNVNALLLGDSALYLCASTSIGSSYEQYFGPGTRLTVT.

The CDR3 here is CAWKGGSETQYF. CDR3 sequence (DNA): TGTGCCTGGAAAGGTGGGAGTGAGACCCAGTACTTC. The chain recombines TRBV30 with TRBJ2-5; possibly TRBD2 for D (5 bases). CDR1 and CDR2 (germline): GTSNPN, SVGIG (reference sequence). This CDR3 has 12 amino acids. Trimming left V 4 bases short and J 5 bases short, with 11 bases between. The entire variable domain, with the rest obtained from reference TRBV30 and TRBJ2-5, is as follows: SQTIHQWPATLVQPVGSPLSLECTVEGTSNPNLYWYRQAAGRGLQLLFYSVGIGQISSEVPQNLSASRPQDRQFILSSKKLLLSDSGFYLCAWKGGSETQYFGPGTRLLVL.

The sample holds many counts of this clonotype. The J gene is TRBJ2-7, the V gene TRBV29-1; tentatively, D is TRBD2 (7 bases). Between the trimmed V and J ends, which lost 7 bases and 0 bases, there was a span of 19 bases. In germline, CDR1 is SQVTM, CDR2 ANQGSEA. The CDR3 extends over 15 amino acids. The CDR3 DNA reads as TGCAGCGGTACACCGAAGAGGGGGGGCTCCTACGAGCAGTACGTC. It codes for CSGTPKRGGSYEQYV.

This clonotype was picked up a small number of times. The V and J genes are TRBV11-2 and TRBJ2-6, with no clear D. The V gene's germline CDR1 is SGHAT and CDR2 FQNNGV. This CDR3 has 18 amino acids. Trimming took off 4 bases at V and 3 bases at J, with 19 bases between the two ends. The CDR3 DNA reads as TGTGCCAGCAGCTCGCGGCCGAGAAAGGAATTTGGGGCCAACGTCCTGACTTTC. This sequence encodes CASSSRPRKEFGANVLTF.

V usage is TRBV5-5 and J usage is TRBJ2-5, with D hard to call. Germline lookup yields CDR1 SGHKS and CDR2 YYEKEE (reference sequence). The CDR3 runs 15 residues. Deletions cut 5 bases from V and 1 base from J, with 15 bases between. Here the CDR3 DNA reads TGTGCCAGCAGTTTCTCGGGCCTTCTCCAAGAGACCCAGTACTTC. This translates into CASSFSGLLQETQYF.

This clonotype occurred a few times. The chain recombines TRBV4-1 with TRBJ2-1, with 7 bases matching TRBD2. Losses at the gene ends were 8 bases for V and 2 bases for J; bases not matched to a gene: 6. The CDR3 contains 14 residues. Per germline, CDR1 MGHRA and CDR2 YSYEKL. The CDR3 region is CASGGDRAYNEQFF. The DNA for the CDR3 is TGCGCCAGCGGGGGGGACCGAGCCTACAATGAGCAGTTCTTC.

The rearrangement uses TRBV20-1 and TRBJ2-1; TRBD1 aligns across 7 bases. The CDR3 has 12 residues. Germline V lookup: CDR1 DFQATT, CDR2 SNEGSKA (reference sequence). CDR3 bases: TGCAGCGTTCCGGGACAGCGTAATGAGCAGTTCTTC. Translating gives CSVPGQRNEQFF.

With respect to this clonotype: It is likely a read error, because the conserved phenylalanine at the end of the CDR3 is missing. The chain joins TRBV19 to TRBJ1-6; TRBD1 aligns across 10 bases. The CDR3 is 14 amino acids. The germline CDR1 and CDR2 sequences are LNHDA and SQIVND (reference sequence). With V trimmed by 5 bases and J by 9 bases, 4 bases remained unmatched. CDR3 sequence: CASSGQGDVSPLHV. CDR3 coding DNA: TGTGCCAGTAGTGGACAGGGGGATGTTTCACCCCTCCACGTT.

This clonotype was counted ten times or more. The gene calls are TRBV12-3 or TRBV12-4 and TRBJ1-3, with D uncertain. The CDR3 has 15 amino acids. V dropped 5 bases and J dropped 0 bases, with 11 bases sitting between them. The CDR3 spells CASSPRPSSGNTIYF. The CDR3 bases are TGTGCCAGCAGTCCTCGACCGAGCTCTGGAAACACCATATATTTT.